These 19 T cell receptor beta chains originate from one sample sequenced in a study of early T cells in non-severe SARS-CoV-2 infection. A single record per CDR3 protein comes from TCRdb applying MiXCR to the 5' RACE reads. The sample consists of about 72,000 distinct CDR3 sequences, 10% of them appearing once. This sample comprised whole blood, obtained at baseline. The receptors were gathered from an adult who was a healthcare worker with PCR-confirmed SARS-CoV-2 infection or an uninfected control (not recorded which).

This clonotype was observed a few times. The chain recombines TRBV5-5 with TRBJ2-7, with 7 bases fitting TRBD1. Germline values: CDR1 SGHKS, CDR2 YYEKEE (reference sequence). V lost 4 bases to trimming and J lost 5 bases; unmatched junction nucleotides: 6. CDR3 length equals 13 residues. The CDR3 DNA sequence: TGTGCCAGCAGCCTGACAGGGCGCCACGAGCAGTACTTC. This encodes CASSLTGRHEQYF.

This chain joins TRBV11-2 and TRBJ1-5; 8 bases are a match to TRBD1. V gave up 5 bases and J gave up 5 bases; unmatched junction bases: 2. CDR1 is SGHAT, CDR2 FQNNGV, per germline. CDR3 length equals 13 residues. The CDR3 protein is CASSQQGDQPQHF. CDR3 nucleotides: TGTGCCAGCAGCCAACAGGGGGATCAGCCCCAGCATTTT.

This clonotype occurred a few times. The V and J genes are TRBV7-2 and TRBJ1-5, with a tentative D call TRBD1 (6 bases). V shed 5 bases and J shed 7 bases, with 15 bases lying between them. From germline, CDR1 is SGHTA and CDR2 FQGNSA. The CDR3 is 14 amino acids. As DNA, the CDR3 is TGTGCCAGCAGCCCGGAGGGGGGCTTACAGCCCCAGCATTTT. It encodes CASSPEGGLQPQHF.

This clonotype was counted many times. This chain links TRBV11-2 with TRBJ2-7; D is undetermined. This CDR3 is 13 amino acids long. V was cut by 5 bases and J by 7 bases, with 15 bases left in between. CDR1 is SGHAT, CDR2 FQNNGV, per germline. The CDR3 sequence: CASSPQGALEQYF. DNA for the CDR3: TGTGCCAGCAGCCCACAAGGAGCACTAGAGCAGTACTTC.

This chain connects TRBV10-3 to TRBJ2-7, with 9 bases fitting TRBD1. V was clipped by 2 bases and J by 5 bases; unmatched bases: 4. CDR3 size: 14 residues. CDR1 and CDR2 (germline): ENHRY, SYGVKD. CDR3 amino acids: CAISEGDRADEQYF. As DNA, the CDR3 is TGTGCCATCAGTGAGGGGGACAGGGCCGACGAGCAGTACTTC.

This clonotype occurred many times. This sequence joins TRBV30 and TRBJ2-3, with D perhaps matching TRBD2 (6 bases). With 5 bases removed from V and 0 bases from J, the gap between germline ends came to 15 bases. Germline lookup yields CDR1 GTSNPN and CDR2 SVGIG (reference sequence). The CDR3 length is 15 residues. CDR3 nucleotides: TGTGCCTGGGCAACCTTTGGGGGGAGCACAGATACGCAGTATTTT. Translating gives CAWATFGGSTDTQYF.

At least ten counts were recorded for this clonotype. This chain connects TRBV12-3 or TRBV12-4 to TRBJ1-5; 9 bases fit TRBD1. The J segment lost 1 base and the V segment lost 4 bases, leaving 5 bases of the junction unmatched. The CDR3 contains 16 residues. The CDR3 here is CASSSRDRVSNQPQHF. The CDR3 region has the DNA TGTGCCAGCAGTTCCCGGGACAGGGTAAGCAATCAGCCCCAGCATTTT.

This sequence joins TRBV30 and TRBJ2-2, with 7 positions matching TRBD2. This CDR3 has 15 residues. The junction had 10 bases not matched to a gene; V was cut back by 2 bases and J by 7 bases. The germline V gene encodes CDR1 GTSNPN and CDR2 SVGIG (reference sequence). CDR3 residues: CAWSPGRGDSGELFF. The CDR3 bases are TGTGCCTGGAGTCCCGGACGGGGGGATAGCGGGGAGCTGTTTTTT.

This clonotype was recorded a few times. The chain couples TRBV12-3 or TRBV12-4 to TRBJ1-2; a possible D gene is TRBD1 (5 bases). The length of the CDR3 is 15 residues. Trimming removed 7 bases from V and 4 bases from J, with 19 bases in between. The CDR3 here is CASIGTYRDGYGYTF. The CDR3 region has the DNA TGTGCCAGCATCGGAACCTACCGGGACGGCTATGGCTACACCTTC.

The rearrangement links TRBV6-2 or TRBV6-3 to TRBJ2-3; TRBD2 agrees at 13 bases. V dropped 5 bases and J dropped 8; count of bases not matched to a gene: 7. Germline V gene sequence: CDR1 MNHEY, CDR2 SVGEGT. The CDR3 is 15 amino acids. The DNA for the CDR3 is TGTGCCAGCAGTGGGACTAGCGGGGCCCAGGGTACGCAGTATTTT. This translates into CASSGTSGAQGTQYF.

Only a few counts were recorded for this clonotype. The chain is built from TRBV6-2 or TRBV6-3 and TRBJ2-7; TRBD1 matches 7 bases. The germline V gene encodes CDR1 MNHEY and CDR2 SVGEGT. This CDR3 is 15 amino acids long. V lost 2 bases, J lost 5 bases, and 9 bases stayed unmatched. In DNA, the CDR3 is TGTGCCAGCAGTTACCGACAGGGTCTTGGAAACGAGCAGTACTTC. It translates to CASSYRQGLGNEQYF.

This clonotype was counted a few times. The rearrangement links TRBV6-2 or TRBV6-3 to TRBJ1-1; 7 bases line up with TRBD1. V shed 7 bases and J 1 base; nucleotides not matched to a gene: 6. Germline CDR1 is MNHEY and CDR2 is SVGEGT. The CDR3 extends over 14 amino acids. CDR3 sequence reads: CASNPGTANTEAFF. CDR3 nucleotide sequence: TGTGCCAGCAACCCCGGGACAGCGAACACTGAAGCTTTCTTT.

At least ten counts were recorded for this clonotype. The chain employs TRBV13 and TRBJ1-1; no firm D call. The germline V and J ends were trimmed by 5 bases and 7 bases, with 8 bases remaining between them. The CDR3 has 11 residues. The V gene's germline CDR1 is PRHDT and CDR2 FYEKMQ (reference sequence). The CDR3 DNA reads TGTGCCAGCAGCCTTTATCGTGAAGCTTTCTTT. Translated, it gives CASSLYREAFF.

This clonotype showed up many times. The chain recombines TRBV6-2 or TRBV6-3 with TRBJ2-7; D remains ambiguous. With 4 bases removed from V and 3 bases from J, the gap between germline ends came to 7 bases. Germline values: CDR1 MNHEY, CDR2 SVGEGT. The CDR3 has 12 amino acids. The CDR3 region is CASSFPVYEQYF. The CDR3 DNA sequence: TGTGCCAGCAGTTTTCCAGTCTACGAGCAGTACTTC.

This clonotype was recorded many times. The J gene is TRBJ2-2, the V gene TRBV7-6; 7 nucleotides agree with TRBD1. Per germline, CDR1 SGHVS and CDR2 FNYEAQ. The V segment lost 5 bases and the J segment 0 bases; nucleotides outside the gene matches: 6. The CDR3 sequence is 16 residues long. In DNA, the CDR3 is TGTGCCAGCAGCCCCAGACAGGGATCGAACACCGGGGAGCTGTTTTTT. It codes for CASSPRQGSNTGELFF.

This clonotype has ten or more counts. This sequence joins TRBV6-2 or TRBV6-3 and TRBJ2-7; D remains unclear. This CDR3 contains 15 residues. The germline V and J ends were trimmed by 5 bases and 1 base, with 15 bases remaining between them. Germline V CDR1 and CDR2: MNHEY, SVGEGT. CDR3 sequence reads: CASSPPPAASYEQYF. The CDR3 DNA is TGTGCCAGCAGTCCCCCCCCGGCCGCGTCCTACGAGCAGTACTTC.

The V gene is TRBV6-5, the J gene TRBJ1-6; 7 positions match TRBD1. The trim removed 7 bases at V and 0 bases at J, leaving 12 bases unmatched. CDR1 MNHEY and CDR2 SVGAGI come from the germline V gene. The CDR3 is 18 residues long. The CDR3, as DNA: TGTGCCAGCAAAAAACAGGGGATACTCCGCTCCTATAATTCACCCCTCCACTTT. Translation: CASKKQGILRSYNSPLHF.

This clonotype was counted between two and nine times. The chain is built from TRBV2 and TRBJ2-7; D possibly matches TRBD1 or TRBD2 (5 bases each). This CDR3 region has 15 residues. CDR1 and CDR2 from the germline V gene are SNHLY and FYNNEI. Deletions cut 4 bases from V and 2 bases from J, with 15 bases between. The CDR3 sequence: CASSVLGQEAYEQYF. CDR3 nucleotides: TGTGCCAGCAGTGTCCTGGGGCAGGAGGCCTACGAGCAGTACTTC.

The chain links TRBV7-2 to TRBJ2-7; D gene uncertain. Germline-derived CDR1 and CDR2 are SGHTA and FQGNSA. Trimming took 1 base from V and 0 from J, leaving 7 bases between them. The CDR3 length is 14 residues. CDR3 coding DNA: TGTGCCAGCAGCTTAGGGCCCTACTCCTACGAGCAGTACTTC. It translates to CASSLGPYSYEQYF.